This T cell receptor beta chain stems from a study of blood T cell repertoires in COVID-19. The CDR3 loop spans 15 amino acids. Trimming removed 1 base at V and 8 bases at J, with 17 bases between. Per the germline V gene, CDR1 is SGHTA and CDR2 is FQGTGA. In the original processing: Using reference gene primer amplification, nucleated cell counts were estimated. Produced via immunoSEQ multiplex PCR; TCRdb's table is partial and in-frame only. V, J and clone size are those of that table, while D and trimming were read from the DNA. The table has approximately 100,000 clones, 84% seen once; the top ten hold roughly 6.2%.

Sequenced material: peripheral blood. This TCR came from a man in his sixties with acute or convalescent COVID-19. This chain uses TRBV7-3 with TRBJ1-2; maybe TRBD1 (5 bases). The CDR3, as DNA: TGTGCCAGCAGCTTAAGGGGATTCGACAGCTTGGGCTACACCTTC. This translates into CASSLRGFDSLGYTF.